These T cell receptor beta chains were read from a single sample in a study of T cell responses to AZD1222 COVID-19 vaccine. Generated by immunoSEQ multiplex PCR, the TCRdb table keeps only in-frame clones and is missing some. The sample carries roughly 50,000 clones, more than 60% recorded once. The material was peripheral blood, obtained on day 0 of AZD1222 vaccination. These receptors were obtained from an adult in good health. The CDR3 runs from the conserved cysteine through the conserved F or W.

v_call: TRBV11-2
j_call: TRBJ1-1
cdr3_aa: CASSLGGGGEEAFF

v_call: TRBV10-3
j_call: TRBJ1-2
cdr3_aa: CAISESMRDGYTF

v_call: TRBV14
j_call: TRBJ1-1
cdr3_aa: CASSLNMGQGRTEAFF

v_call: TRBV30
j_call: TRBJ1-2
cdr3_aa: CAWSRDRIQYGYTF

v_call: TRBV3-1/TRBV3-2
j_call: TRBJ2-7
cdr3_aa: CASSQVGVLYEQYF

v_call: TRBV30
j_call: TRBJ2-4
cdr3_aa: CACTLAKNIQYF

v_call: TRBV28
j_call: TRBJ2-7
cdr3_aa: CASSSNGGYVPYEQYF

v_call: TRBV5-1
j_call: TRBJ1-1
cdr3_aa: CASSSGPSATEAFF

v_call: TRBV6-5
j_call: TRBJ2-1
cdr3_aa: CASSYGGGAASEQFF

v_call: TRBV30
j_call: TRBJ1-6
cdr3_aa: CAWSVIGGSPLHF

v_call: TRBV30
j_call: TRBJ2-7
cdr3_aa: CAWKRDSTTYEQYF

v_call: TRBV10-3
j_call: TRBJ1-5
cdr3_aa: CAISERRGPSNQPQHF

v_call: TRBV3-1/TRBV3-2
j_call: TRBJ2-1
cdr3_aa: CASSRSFGNEQFF

v_call: TRBV15
j_call: TRBJ2-3
cdr3_aa: CATSRDIRVDTQYF

v_call: TRBV4-2
j_call: TRBJ1-1
cdr3_aa: CASSQDTEAFF

v_call: TRBV11-2
j_call: TRBJ2-1
cdr3_aa: CASSLAVGESSYNEQFF

v_call: TRBV7-8
j_call: TRBJ1-6
cdr3_aa: CASSHMNSPLHF

v_call: TRBV20-1
j_call: TRBJ2-1
cdr3_aa: CSAREGSEQFF

v_call: TRBV12-3/TRBV12-4
j_call: TRBJ1-1
cdr3_aa: CASTRRGTEAFF

v_call: TRBV9
j_call: TRBJ1-1
cdr3_aa: CASSVLGNTEAFF

v_call: TRBV6-5
j_call: TRBJ1-1
cdr3_aa: CASSFSRYTEAFF

v_call: TRBV6-5
j_call: TRBJ1-5
cdr3_aa: CASSVDGRVQPQHF

v_call: TRBV28
j_call: TRBJ1-2
cdr3_aa: CASIGQYYGYTF

v_call: TRBV7-9
j_call: TRBJ2-1
cdr3_aa: CASSLGPLGEQFF

v_call: TRBV30
j_call: TRBJ1-2
cdr3_aa: CALRGTNYGYTF

v_call: TRBV10-1
j_call: TRBJ2-1
cdr3_aa: CASRDPWEQFF

v_call: TRBV5-6
j_call: TRBJ2-1
cdr3_aa: CASSWGGGQFF

v_call: TRBV6-5
j_call: TRBJ1-2
cdr3_aa: CASSNQRGEYGYTF

v_call: TRBV5-1
j_call: TRBJ1-4
cdr3_aa: CASSPGTGGEKLFF

v_call: TRBV19
j_call: TRBJ1-6
cdr3_aa: CASSIRSTPVDSPLHF

v_call: TRBV3-1/TRBV3-2
j_call: TRBJ2-1
cdr3_aa: CASSLMIGAEQFF

v_call: TRBV3-1/TRBV3-2
j_call: TRBJ1-1
cdr3_aa: CASSHWTGGGGTEAFF

v_call: TRBV2
j_call: TRBJ1-1
cdr3_aa: CASSRDRGLGGTEAFF

v_call: TRBV5-1
j_call: TRBJ1-6
cdr3_aa: CASSPEPYNSPLHF

v_call: TRBV5-1
j_call: TRBJ1-1
cdr3_aa: CASSLSGSGTEAFF

v_call: TRBV6-5
j_call: TRBJ1-1
cdr3_aa: CASRTRGGAGTEAFF

v_call: TRBV11-2
j_call: TRBJ2-2
cdr3_aa: CASSLATNTGELFF

v_call: TRBV5-1
j_call: TRBJ1-5
cdr3_aa: CASSLGQSNQPQHF

v_call: TRBV28
j_call: TRBJ2-2
cdr3_aa: CASRLTGYHGELFF

v_call: TRBV29-1
j_call: TRBJ2-1
cdr3_aa: CSVEGPTSESSYNEQFF

v_call: TRBV11-2
j_call: TRBJ2-3
cdr3_aa: CASSLDGGSTDTQYF

v_call: TRBV10-1
j_call: TRBJ2-1
cdr3_aa: CASSRSWGDEQFF

v_call: TRBV11-3
j_call: TRBJ2-2
cdr3_aa: CASSFGTSGSGELFF

v_call: TRBV6-6
j_call: TRBJ2-1
cdr3_aa: CASSYGAGAYNEQFF